The 26 T cell receptor beta chains presented below share a single source sample, sequenced in a study of blood T cells in healthy people across ages. Alongside a J-beta primer mix, a sample-barcoded 5' primer served in a second PCR lasting roughly 6 to 12 cycles. A single record per CDR3 protein comes from TCRdb applying MiXCR to the 5' RACE reads. Of 1,800,000 or so distinct CDR3 sequences in the sample, 39% were seen once. Sequenced sample: blood. The receptor set was obtained from a human donor in good health.

This chain joins TRBV20-1 and TRBJ1-1, with D unclear. V was cut by 0 bases and J by 4 bases, with 9 bases left in between. From germline, CDR1 is DFQATT and CDR2 SNEGSKA (reference sequence). The CDR3 is 13 residues long. CDR3 loop: CSARDSVGTEAFF. As DNA, the CDR3 is TGCAGTGCTAGAGATTCAGTTGGCACTGAAGCTTTCTTT.

V usage is TRBV25-1 and J usage is TRBJ1-6; D not resolved. The V end was cut by 0 bases, the J end by 10 bases, with 16 bases between. This CDR3 region has 16 residues. CDR1 and CDR2 (germline): MGHDK, SYGVNS. DNA for the CDR3: TGTGCCAGCAGTGAATACAGGCCTAGAACGGGGTCACCCCTCCACTTT. Protein: CASSEYRPRTGSPLHF.

V and J are TRBV29-1 and TRBJ2-3; D is unresolved. Germline CDR1 SQVTM, CDR2 ANQGSEA. The V gene lost 4 bases and the J gene lost 5 bases, with 10 bases spanning the gap. CDR3 length: 12 amino acids. The CDR3 DNA reads TGCAGCGTTGTAGCTTGGGAAGATACGCAGTATTTT. This sequence encodes CSVVAWEDTQYF.

This chain uses TRBV4-2 with TRBJ1-2, with D maybe TRBD1 (5 bases). V lost 0 bases and J lost 6, with 17 bases in between. Germline CDR1 and CDR2: LGHNA and YNFKEQ. This CDR3 is built from 16 residues. The CDR3 bases are TGTGCCAGCAGCCAAGATCGGCCTTTGTGGGGGAATGGCTACACCTTC. Its translation: CASSQDRPLWGNGYTF.

The chain recombines TRBV7-9 with TRBJ1-6, with 7 bases matching TRBD1. V dropped 3 bases and J dropped 15; count of bases not matched to a gene: 11. Looked up from germline, CDR1 is SEHNR and CDR2 is FQNEAQ (reference sequence). The CDR3 spans 14 residues. The DNA of the CDR3 is TGTGCCAGCAGCTTGCAGGGACAGCCCGTACTCCTCCACTTT. This codes for CASSLQGQPVLLHF.

J is TRBJ2-5 and V is TRBV20-1; a weak D match, TRBD2 (6 bases). V lost 6 bases, J lost 4 bases, and 15 bases lay in between. In germline, CDR1 is DFQATT, CDR2 SNEGSKA (reference sequence). The CDR3 covers 13 residues. This CDR3 reads CSASEDGRETQYF. The CDR3 DNA reads as TGCAGTGCGAGTGAAGACGGGAGAGAGACCCAGTACTTC.

This clonotype was detected a few times. The V and J genes are TRBV7-2 and TRBJ1-5; no clear D gene. CDR3 size: 15 residues. Trimming cost V 6 bases and J 2 bases, with 14 bases left between them. Germline V gene data show CDR1 as SGHTA and CDR2 as FQGNSA. The DNA for the CDR3 is TGTGCCAGCAGTTATTATGGAGGGCGCAATCAGCCCCAGCATTTT. It yields the protein CASSYYGGRNQPQHF.

The chain recombines TRBV20-1 with TRBJ1-4; no definite D call. This CDR3 region has 13 residues. The V gene's germline CDR1 is DFQATT and CDR2 SNEGSKA (reference sequence). This CDR3 reads CGPKRVLDEKLFF. The CDR3 region has the DNA TGCGGACCCAAACGGGTTCTGGATGAAAAACTGTTTTTT.

The CDR3: CASSQTDRVGERYF. The CDR3 DNA follows: TGTGCCAGCAGCCAAACTGACAGGGTTGGCGAGCGGTACTTC. The chain employs TRBV3-1 and TRBJ2-4; 7 positions agree with TRBD1. Per germline, CDR1 LGHDT and CDR2 YNNKEL (reference sequence). This CDR3 spans 14 amino acids. Germline trimming cut 2 bases from V and 15 bases from J; bases unmatched to any gene: 13. Variable domain in full (rest from reference TRBV3-1 and TRBJ2-4): DTAVSQTPKYLVTQMGNDKSIKCEQNLGHDTMYWYKQDSKKFLKIMFSYNNKELIINETVPNRFSPKSPDKAHLNLHINSLELGDSAVYFCASSQTDRVGERYFGAGTRLSVL.

The chain recombines TRBV2 with TRBJ1-1, with TRBD1 as a possible D gene (6 bases). The ends were cut back, 7 bases at V and 2 bases at J, with 14 bases in the middle. The germline gives CDR1 SNHLY, CDR2 FYNNEI. The CDR3 has 14 residues. DNA of the CDR3: TGTGCCAGCAACGACAGGAGGGATAACACTGAAGCTTTCTTT. Amino acid sequence: CASNDRRDNTEAFF.

This clonotype came up a few times. This chain connects TRBV7-9 to TRBJ2-3; D unresolved. CDR3 size: 13 residues. With 3 bases removed from V and 9 bases from J, the gap between germline ends came to 13 bases. Germline V gene sequence: CDR1 SEHNR, CDR2 FQNEAQ (reference sequence). The CDR3 is CASSFLSMVTQYF. CDR3 DNA sequence: TGTGCCAGCAGCTTCCTCAGCATGGTCACGCAGTATTTT.

The chain couples TRBV20-1 to TRBJ2-7; weak D call: TRBD2 (5 bases). From germline, CDR1 is DFQATT and CDR2 SNEGSKA (reference sequence). V shed 7 bases and J shed 4 bases, with 29 bases lying between them. The CDR3 consists of 17 residues. The CDR3 region has the DNA TGCAGTGTTCAACCGGGTTCCCGAAACACCGACTATTACGAGCAGTACTTC. Translation: CSVQPGSRNTDYYEQYF.

Details on this clonotype: The junction does not match germline at one end; this may be a read error. This sequence joins TRBV7-3 and TRBJ1-1; D remains unclear. In germline, CDR1 is SGHTA, CDR2 FQGTGA. CDR3 length: 15 amino acids. The CDR3 region has the DNA TGTGCCAACAGCTTGAGGGCGATCCCGAACACTGAAGCTTTCTTT. Encoded protein: CANSLRAIPNTEAFF.

Concerning this clonotype: Mismatch with germline at one junction end may stem from a read error. V gene TRBV7-9 combines with J gene TRBJ2-3; either TRBD1 or TRBD2 may fit D (5 bases each). The CDR3 is 15 amino acids. The germline V gene has CDR1 SEHNR and CDR2 FQNEAQ (reference sequence). CDR3 DNA sequence: TGCGCCAGCAGCTTGGGAGAGGGGAGCACAGATACGCAGTATTTT. It encodes CASSLGEGSTDTQYF.

The chain couples TRBV20-1 to TRBJ1-4, with D perhaps TRBD1 (5 bases). Trimming took off 4 bases at V and 0 bases at J, with 12 bases between the two ends. CDR1 and CDR2 (germline): DFQATT, SNEGSKA (reference sequence). This CDR3 is 15 amino acids long. CDR3 in DNA: TGCAGTGCTACCAGAGGGACCTCAACTAATGAAAAACTGTTTTTT. It codes for CSATRGTSTNEKLFF.

This clonotype was seen only a few times. V is TRBV28 and J is TRBJ1-5, with D tentatively TRBD1 (5 bases). The V end lost 8 bases, the J end lost 6 bases, and 8 bases lay between the germline ends. Germline loops: CDR1 MDHEN, CDR2 SYDVKM. CDR3 length: 11 residues. As DNA, the CDR3 is TGTGCCAGCCGGGGGATTCAGCCCCAGCATTTT. Translation gives CASRGIQPQHF. Drawing the rest from reference TRBV28 and TRBJ1-5, the complete variable domain is DVKVTQSSRYLVKRTGEKVFLECVQDMDHENMFWYRQDPGLGLRLIYFSYDVKMKEKGDIPEGYSVSREKKERFSLILESASTNQTSMYLCASRGIQPQHFGDGTRLSIL.

The chain recombines TRBV20-1 with TRBJ2-4; D is possibly TRBD1 (5 bases). Trimming took off 0 bases at V and 13 bases at J, with 25 bases between the two ends. CDR3 size: 16 residues. The germline gives CDR1 DFQATT, CDR2 SNEGSKA (reference sequence). Here the CDR3 reads CSAREGPDSRYTKQYF. DNA for the CDR3: TGCAGTGCTAGAGAGGGGCCCGACAGTCGATATACGAAGCAGTACTTC.

V is TRBV15 and J is TRBJ1-1; D remains ambiguous. Germline V gene sequence: CDR1 LNHNV, CDR2 YYDKDF (reference sequence). V was pared by 0 bases and J by 7 bases, with 12 bases between. This CDR3 has 14 amino acids. CDR3 sequence (DNA): TGTGCCACCAGCAGAGATTTTAACAGAAATGAAGCTTTCTTT. This gives the protein CATSRDFNRNEAFF.

This clonotype was recorded a few times. V gene TRBV29-1 combines with J gene TRBJ1-5; D remains unclear. V dropped 4 bases and J dropped 6 bases, with 16 bases sitting between them. The CDR3 totals 14 residues. Germline loops: CDR1 SQVTM, CDR2 ANQGSEA. CDR3 residues: CSVGVGGVGQPQHF. CDR3 DNA: TGCAGCGTTGGGGTAGGCGGGGTAGGTCAGCCCCAGCATTTT. The whole variable domain, filled in from reference TRBV29-1 and TRBJ1-5, reads SAVISQKPSRDICQRGTSLTIQCQVDSQVTMMFWYRQQPGQSLTLIATANQGSEATYESGFVIDKFPISRPNLTFSTLTVSNMSPEDSSIYLCSVGVGGVGQPQHFGDGTRLSIL.

There are a few counts of this clonotype. Possible read error: a much larger clone is one base away. V is TRBV5-1 and J is TRBJ1-2; TRBD1 matches at 8 bases. Germline V gene sequence: CDR1 SGHRS, CDR2 YFSETQ. The CDR3 length is 13 residues. The CDR3: CASSSGQDYDYTF. The DNA of the CDR3 is TGCGCCAGCAGCTCGGGACAGGATTATGACTACACCTTC.

The V call is TRBV27, the J call TRBJ2-5; 9 bases map to TRBD1. The J call could be wrong; TRBJ2-7 is a better fit for the DNA end. CDR3 length equals 15 residues. Germline CDR1 is MNHEY and CDR2 is SMNVEV (reference sequence). CDR3 amino acids: CASSAPGQGLNEQYF. The CDR3 DNA reads TGTGCCAGCAGTGCACCGGGACAGGGTCTCAACGAGCAGTACTTC.

This chain connects TRBV7-2 to TRBJ1-2; D is unclear. The CDR3 is made up of 13 amino acids. CDR1 is SGHTA and CDR2 is FQGNSA in the germline V gene. Deletions cut 4 bases from V and 3 bases from J, with 9 bases between. The DNA of the CDR3 is TGTGCCAGCAGCTCCCAATACGACTATGGCTACACCTTC. It yields the protein CASSSQYDYGYTF. The variable domain in full, completed from reference TRBV7-2 and TRBJ1-2, reads GAGVSQSPSNKVTEKGKDVELRCDPISGHTALYWYRQSLGQGLEFLIYFQGNSAPDKSGLPSDRFSAERTGGSVSTLTIQRTQQEDSAVYLCASSSQYDYGYTFGSGTRLTVV.

This clonotype was detected ten times or more. The rearrangement uses TRBV29-1 and TRBJ1-2; D uncertain. Per the germline V gene, CDR1 is SQVTM and CDR2 is ANQGSEA. This CDR3 comprises 12 residues. The ends were cut back, 5 bases at V and 4 bases at J, with 11 bases in the middle. The CDR3 sequence is CSVNTESYGYTF. For the CDR3, the DNA is TGCAGCGTTAACACAGAGAGCTATGGCTACACCTTC. The full variable domain, rest sourced from reference TRBV29-1 and TRBJ1-2, is SAVISQKPSRDICQRGTSLTIQCQVDSQVTMMFWYRQQPGQSLTLIATANQGSEATYESGFVIDKFPISRPNLTFSTLTVSNMSPEDSSIYLCSVNTESYGYTFGSGTRLTVV.

This clonotype has more than one count but fewer than ten. The DNA for the CDR3 is TGCAGTGCTAGCGAACGACTAGCGGCAGATACGCAGTATTTT. Translated, it gives CSASERLAADTQYF. This chain connects TRBV20-1 to TRBJ2-3, with 9 bases matching TRBD2. The germline V gene encodes CDR1 DFQATT and CDR2 SNEGSKA (reference sequence). The length of the CDR3 is 14 residues. J gave up 4 bases and V 3 bases, and 5 bases lay outside the gene matches.

This clonotype was seen more than once but under ten times. This chain uses TRBV20-1 with TRBJ1-1; D perhaps matches TRBD1 (5 bases). V was shortened by 1 base and J by 4 bases, with 13 bases between the two germline ends. The CDR3 is made up of 14 amino acids. The germline gives CDR1 DFQATT, CDR2 SNEGSKA (reference sequence). The CDR3 protein is CSARGGGLVTEAFF. Here the CDR3 DNA reads TGCAGTGCTAGAGGGGGGGGTTTGGTCACTGAAGCTTTCTTT.

The sample holds a few counts of this clonotype. This chain joins TRBV4-3 and TRBJ2-3; unclear D gene. The germline V gene has CDR1 LGHNA and CDR2 YSLEER. The CDR3 runs to 15 residues. Trimming took 0 bases from V and 1 from J, leaving 8 bases between them. The CDR3 is CASSQDPSRTDTQYF. CDR3 coding DNA: TGCGCCAGCAGCCAAGACCCCAGCCGCACAGATACGCAGTATTTT.